Presented here are 20 T cell receptor beta chains from one specimen sequenced in a study of CD8+CD57+ T cells in acquired aplastic anemia. Patients included in sequencing had previously demonstrated CD8+CD57+ cell expansion by flow cytometry. TCR beta VDJ combinations and CDR3 sequences were profiled from genomic DNA. TCRdb fed the reads into MiXCR, producing one record per CDR3 protein. The sample lists around 250,000 distinct CDR3 sequences; 82% were seen once. Material for sequencing was sorted CD4+, CD8+, or CD8+CD57+ T cells (not recorded which) from PBMCs. The receptors were gathered from a human donor with aplastic anemia.

This clonotype was picked up one time. The gene calls are TRBV24-1 and TRBJ2-5; 13 bases are shared with TRBD2. The V gene's germline CDR1 is KGHDR and CDR2 SFDVKD. V was clipped by 9 bases and J by 11 bases; unmatched bases: 11. This CDR3 is built from 14 residues. The CDR3 DNA is TGTGCCACCGGGACTAGCGGGGAGCAGGATACGCAGTACTTC. Translating it yields CATGTSGEQDTQYF.

This clonotype was detected only once. The J gene is TRBJ1-5, the V gene TRBV15, with a tentative D call TRBD1 (6 bases). The V end was cut by 6 bases, the J end by 3 bases, with 12 bases between. This CDR3 spans 14 amino acids. Per the germline V gene, CDR1 is LNHNV and CDR2 is YYDKDF (reference sequence). CDR3 coding DNA: TGTGCCACCAGTTTAGGACAGATCAATCAGCCCCAGCATTTT. Translating gives CATSLGQINQPQHF.

The V and J genes are TRBV19 and TRBJ1-1; a possible D gene is TRBD1 (5 bases). The CDR3 is 17 residues long. Germline V gene data show CDR1 as LNHDA and CDR2 as SQIVND (reference sequence). The germline V and J ends were trimmed by 9 bases and 2 bases, with 25 bases remaining between them. CDR3 protein: CASSRRDRPGENTEAFF. The CDR3 nucleotides read TGTGCCAGCAGCCGGCGGGACCGACCGGGAGAAAACACTGAAGCTTTCTTT. The full variable domain, rest sourced from reference TRBV19 and TRBJ1-1, is DGGITQSPKYLFRKEGQNVTLSCEQNLNHDAMYWYRQDPGQGLRLIYYSQIVNDFQKGDIAEGYSVSREKKESFPLTVTSAQKNPTAFYLCASSRRDRPGENTEAFFGQGTRLTVV.

V and J are TRBV15 and TRBJ2-7; D remains unclear. This CDR3 is built from 14 residues. The germline V and J ends were trimmed by 1 base and 9 bases, with 16 bases remaining between them. Germline loops: CDR1 LNHNV, CDR2 YYDKDF (reference sequence). DNA of the CDR3: TGTGCCACCAGCAGAGGCAGCGAGCAAGACACGCAGTACGTC. It codes for CATSRGSEQDTQYV.

V and J are TRBV7-8 and TRBJ2-5, with 8 nucleotides matching TRBD2. From germline, CDR1 is SGHVS and CDR2 FQNEAQ. This CDR3 has 17 residues. V dropped 0 bases and J dropped 5; count of bases not matched to a gene: 11. In DNA, the CDR3 is TGTGCCAGCAGCTTAGCGGGAGCGGGAGATACGCAGGAGACCCAGTACTTC. Protein product: CASSLAGAGDTQETQYF.

Worth noting for this clonotype: At one boundary the junction diverges from the germline segment, which might be a read error. The chain combines TRBV9 with TRBJ2-3; 7 bases are shared with TRBD2. Per the germline V gene, CDR1 is SGDLS and CDR2 is YYNGEE. The CDR3 runs to 14 residues. The CDR3 region is CASSVAGGSYTQYF. The CDR3 DNA reads as TGTGCCAGCAGCGTAGCGGGAGGCTCCTATACCCAGTATTTT.

This clonotype was counted at least ten times. At one of its ends the junction is not consistent with the germline gene, which may arise from a read error. The chain is built from TRBV9 and TRBJ2-3; 7 nucleotides match TRBD1. Germline CDR1 SGDLS, CDR2 YYNGEE. This CDR3 comprises 13 residues. CDR3 sequence: CASSVGGQSTDTF. The CDR3 nucleotides are TGTGCCAGCAGCGTAGGGGGACAGAGCACAGATACGTTT.

The gene calls are TRBV5-1 and TRBJ2-3; unclear D gene. Germline CDR1 reads SGHRS; CDR2 reads YFSETQ. Deletions cut 0 bases from V and 7 bases from J, with 12 bases between. The CDR3 is 14 residues long. The CDR3 sequence: CASSLAADTHTQYF. CDR3 nucleotides: TGCGCCAGCAGCTTGGCGGCAGATACGCATACGCAGTATTTT.

About this clonotype itself: This CDR3 fails to terminate in the conserved phenylalanine or tryptophan, so it likely reflects a read error. Because the CDR3's place on the DNA is in doubt, the DNA is left out and the CDR3 is given as listed by TCRdb. The V and J genes are TRBV7-3 and TRBJ2-3; the listed D gene, TRBD1, was not tested against the DNA. Germline CDR1 reads SGHTA; CDR2 reads FQGTGA. The CDR3 is 13 amino acids in total, end residues counted. The CDR3: CASSSAQRETYNE.

The gene calls are TRBV7-2 and TRBJ2-7; D is perhaps TRBD2 (7 bases). Trimming stripped 6 bases from V and 11 bases from J, with 26 bases between. The CDR3 has 15 amino acids. Germline lookup yields CDR1 SGHTA and CDR2 FQGNSA. CDR3 DNA: TGTGCCAGCAGGTCTGGCGGGGGCCTGCCAGTCCGCAAGTACTTC. This translates into CASRSGGGLPVRKYF.

As concerns this clonotype: One end of the junction varies from germline; a read error may be responsible. The CDR3 DNA follows: TGTGCCTGCAGCTCGGTGACAGGACAAGAGACCCAGTACTTC. Translating gives CACSSVTGQETQYF. This chain links TRBV11-2 with TRBJ2-5; TRBD1 is a possible D gene (6 bases). The germline V gene has CDR1 SGHAT and CDR2 FQNNGV. This CDR3 contains 14 residues.

V and J are TRBV9 and TRBJ2-1; perhaps TRBD2 as D (6 bases). The better agreement between TRBJ2-7 and the DNA end casts doubt on the J call. The germline V gene encodes CDR1 SGDLS and CDR2 YYNGEE. The CDR3 loop spans 13 amino acids. The CDR3 reads CASSYGGIQEQYF. The CDR3 DNA is TGTGCCAGCAGCTATGGGGGGATCCAGGAGCAGTACTTC.

About this clonotype itself: One end of the junction is discordant with germline, which a read error may explain. V usage is TRBV7-9 and J usage is TRBJ2-3; TRBD2 matches at 9 bases. The CDR3 covers 14 residues. Germline CDR1 reads SEHNR; CDR2 reads FQNEAQ (reference sequence). CDR3 sequence: CASSFAGGPDTFGF. The CDR3 DNA reads as TGTGCCAGCAGCTTCGCGGGAGGGCCCGATACCTTCGGGTTT.

A note on this clonotype: The CDR3 ends on some other residue instead of the conserved phenylalanine or tryptophan, so this is likely a read error. It is unclear where the CDR3 begins or ends on the DNA, so no DNA is shown, and the CDR3 is as TCRdb lists it. J is TRBJ1-1 and V is TRBV2. 16 amino acids form the CDR3, both terminal residues included. Germline CDR1 and CDR2: SNHLY and FYNNEI. CDR3: CANRGTPVLLNTEDFV.

The chain is built from TRBV5-1 and TRBJ1-1; the match to TRBD1 covers 11 bases. The CDR3 sequence is 14 residues long. Unmatched junction bases numbered 6, after V lost 4 bases and J lost 7 bases. The germline V gene encodes CDR1 SGHRS and CDR2 YFSETQ. As DNA, the CDR3 is TGCGCCAGCAGCATCACCGGGACAGGGGGTGAAGCTTTCTTT. Translating gives CASSITGTGGEAFF.

The chain carries TRBV7-2 and TRBJ2-1; D not resolved. Germline values: CDR1 SGHTA, CDR2 FQGNSA. V lost 0 bases to trimming and J lost 13 bases, with 22 bases between them. The CDR3 has 16 residues. CDR3 in amino acids: CASSLAGGHGTEYQFF. CDR3 in DNA: TGTGCCAGCAGCTTAGCGGGCGGTCACGGTACGGAGTATCAGTTCTTC. The variable domain in full, completed from reference TRBV7-2 and TRBJ2-1, reads GAGVSQSPSNKVTEKGKDVELRCDPISGHTALYWYRQSLGQGLEFLIYFQGNSAPDKSGLPSDRFSAERTGGSVSTLTIQRTQQEDSAVYLCASSLAGGHGTEYQFFGPGTRLTVL.

To note about this clonotype: The junction does not match germline at one end; this may be a read error. V gene TRBV7-9 combines with J gene TRBJ1-1; D is perhaps TRBD1 (5 bases). Germline CDR1 SEHNR, CDR2 FQNEAQ (reference sequence). The CDR3 spans 15 residues. The CDR3 sequence: CASSLDLAGKTEAFF. In nucleotides, the CDR3 is TGTGCCAGCAGTTTAGATCTAGCAGGGAAGACTGAAGCTTTCTTT. Drawing the rest from reference TRBV7-9 and TRBJ1-1, the complete variable domain is DTGVSQNPRHKITKRGQNVTFRCDPISEHNRLYWYRQTLGQGPEFLTYFQNEAQLEKSRLLSDRFSAERPKGSFSTLEIQRTEQGDSAMYLCASSLDLAGKTEAFFGQGTRLTVV.

The gene calls are TRBV7-3 and TRBJ1-6; 10 positions agree with TRBD1. The germline gives CDR1 SGHTA, CDR2 FQGTGA. V shed 6 bases and J 15 bases; nucleotides not matched to a gene: 17. The CDR3 runs 16 residues. CDR3 DNA: TGTGCCAGCAGAGCGGGACAGGGGTTGTCGGGGTGCTGCCTCCACTTT. Amino acid sequence: CASRAGQGLSGCCLHF.

This chain joins TRBV11-3 and TRBJ2-5, with a tentative D call TRBD1 (5 bases). This CDR3 spans 14 amino acids. The V gene's germline CDR1 is SGHNT and CDR2 YENEEA. Trimming left V 4 bases short and J 2 bases short, with 11 bases between. The CDR3 loop is CASSWGSRQETQYF. Written as DNA, the CDR3 is TGTGCCAGCAGCTGGGGCTCAAGGCAAGAGACCCAGTACTTC.

V usage is TRBV9 and J usage is TRBJ1-6, with unresolved D. The CDR3 is 16 residues long. The V gene lost 0 bases and the J gene lost 13 bases, with 20 bases spanning the gap. Germline V lookup: CDR1 SGDLS, CDR2 YYNGEE. The CDR3 DNA reads as TGTGCCAGCAGCGTAGGGTCAGGCGCGCAGTATTTTCCCCTCCACTTT. It specifies CASSVGSGAQYFPLHF.